Listed below are T cell receptor beta chains from one sample, sequenced in a study of T-cell reconstitution after alpha-beta-depleted transplantation in children. Via MiXCR, TCRdb re-called the PCR reads, giving one row per CDR3 protein. Here the sample spans some 840,000 distinct CDR3 sequences, around 17% being singletons. This specimen consisted of PBMCs, mostly from graft donor cells, obtained 360 days after TCRalphabeta/CD19-depleted stem cell transplant. The receptor set was obtained from a male patient aged 10 to 17 who had a stem cell transplant for acute lymphoblastic leukemia, so the T cells may come from the graft donor. Each CDR3 is given with its conserved first and last residue. The D gene is left open where the match is weak. The size entry is marked missing in some rows and otherwise reads once, few, many or a size class.

V gene: TRBV7-9; D gene: -; clone size: few; J gene: TRBJ2-3; CDR3 DNA: TGTGCCAGCAGCTCACCAGGGATCAGCACAGATACGCAGTATTTT; CDR3 protein: CASSSPGISTDTQYF
V gene: TRBV20-1; D gene: TRBD2; clone size: few; J gene: TRBJ2-2; CDR3 DNA: TGCAGTGCTAGGTTGTGGGGGGGGACCGGGGAGCTGTTTTTT; CDR3 protein: CSARLWGGTGELFF
V gene: TRBV6-2/TRBV6-3; D gene: TRBD1; clone size: -; J gene: TRBJ1-6; CDR3 DNA: TGTGCCAGCGGAAACAACAGGGACAGGAATTCACCCCTCCACTTT; CDR3 protein: CASGNNRDRNSPLHF
V gene: TRBV24-1; D gene: TRBD1; clone size: -; J gene: TRBJ2-2; CDR3 DNA: TGTGCCACCAGTGACCCCAGGGGGCAAGGCGGGGAGCTGTTTTTT; CDR3 protein: CATSDPRGQGGELFF
V gene: TRBV3-1; D gene: TRBD1; clone size: few; J gene: TRBJ2-2; CDR3 DNA: TGTGCCAGCAGCCTACAGGGGGCGCCCGGGGAGCTGTTTTTT; CDR3 protein: CASSLQGAPGELFF
V gene: TRBV20-1; D gene: TRBD2; clone size: few; J gene: TRBJ2-3; CDR3 DNA: TGCAGTCCCGGGACTAGCGGGATTACCCCCTCGTTGGATACGCAGTATTTT; CDR3 protein: CSPGTSGITPSLDTQYF
V gene: TRBV18; D gene: -; clone size: -; J gene: TRBJ2-7; CDR3 DNA: TGTGCCAGCTCACCACTGGCAGTTATGTCCCACGAGCAGTACTTC; CDR3 protein: CASSPLAVMSHEQYF
V gene: TRBV28; D gene: TRBD1; clone size: few; J gene: TRBJ2-3; CDR3 DNA: TGTGCCAGCAGTTCCATCAACCGGGACAGGGTTAGAGATACGCAGTATTTT; CDR3 protein: CASSSINRDRVRDTQYF
V gene: TRBV11-1; D gene: TRBD1; clone size: -; J gene: TRBJ2-7; CDR3 DNA: TGTGCCAGCAGCAGGGTCATGTCGGACAGGGACTTCTCCTACGAGCAGTACTTC; CDR3 protein: CASSRVMSDRDFSYEQYF
V gene: TRBV20-1; D gene: TRBD2; clone size: -; J gene: TRBJ2-3; CDR3 DNA: TGCAGTGCTCAGGCGGGAGTCGGGACCACAGATACGCAGTATTTT; CDR3 protein: CSAQAGVGTTDTQYF
V gene: TRBV14; D gene: -; clone size: -; J gene: TRBJ2-7; CDR3 DNA: TGTGCCAGCAGCCAACGACGAGGGGACGAGCAGTACTTC; CDR3 protein: CASSQRRGDEQYF
V gene: TRBV15; D gene: -; clone size: few; J gene: TRBJ2-3; CDR3 DNA: TGTGCCACCAGCAGCGTGAGACTCGAAACTTTCACAGATACGCAGTATTTT; CDR3 protein: CATSSVRLETFTDTQYF
V gene: TRBV4-1; D gene: -; clone size: few; J gene: TRBJ1-5; CDR3 DNA: TGCGCCAGCAGCCGACTTGCGATCAATCAGCCCCAGCATTTT; CDR3 protein: CASSRLAINQPQHF
V gene: TRBV12-5; D gene: TRBD2; clone size: -; J gene: TRBJ2-3; CDR3 DNA: TGTGCTAGTGGTCTAATCCTAGCGGGAATATCAGATACGCAGTATTTT; CDR3 protein: CASGLILAGISDTQYF
V gene: TRBV20-1; D gene: TRBD2; clone size: few; J gene: TRBJ2-1; CDR3 DNA: TGCAGTGCTAGGCCGGGACTAGGGGTGCATGAGCAGTTCTTC; CDR3 protein: CSARPGLGVHEQFF
V gene: TRBV7-3; D gene: -; clone size: few; J gene: TRBJ2-2; CDR3 DNA: TGTGCCAGTTCGTTTCGGGGCGGTAACACCGGGGAGCTGTTTTTT; CDR3 protein: CASSFRGGNTGELFF
V gene: TRBV29-1; D gene: TRBD2; clone size: few; J gene: TRBJ2-3; CDR3 DNA: TGCAGCGTTGAGGGCCAGCGGGAGGGCCGGAGAGATACGCAGTATTTT; CDR3 protein: CSVEGQREGRRDTQYF
V gene: TRBV6-5; D gene: -; clone size: few; J gene: TRBJ2-5; CDR3 DNA: TGTGCCAGCAGTTACTCTAGGGGTGGGGAGACCCAGTACTTC; CDR3 protein: CASSYSRGGETQYF
V gene: TRBV20-1; D gene: -; clone size: few; J gene: TRBJ1-2; CDR3 DNA: TGCAGTGCTAGAGATCGGGGGTTTTTC; CDR3 protein: CSARDRGFF
V gene: TRBV6-1; D gene: -; clone size: -; J gene: TRBJ1-1; CDR3 DNA: TGTGCCAGCAGTAGGGGCTCCAGGATTACTGAAGCTTTCTTT; CDR3 protein: CASSRGSRITEAFF